The rows below give T cell receptor beta chains drawn from one sample of a study of blood T cell repertoires in COVID-19. Assay used: immunoSEQ multiplex PCR; TCRdb lists only in-frame clones, some missing. The sample lists about 42,000 clones, about 78% occurring once. Sequenced input: peripheral blood. All receptors come from a man between 65 and 85 years old with active or convalescent COVID-19. Each CDR3 is given with its conserved first and last residue. A D gene is named only where the DNA matches it firmly. Clone size is stated in some rows and not others, as once, few, many or a class when expanded.

>15|TRBV10-3|NA|TRBJ2-7|TRBD1
CAIRQGMGSSYEQYF
TGTGCCATCAGACAGGGGATGGGGAGCTCCTACGAGCAGTACTTC
>13|TRBV7-9|few|TRBJ1-2|NA
CASSPTEFYGYTF
TGTGCCAGCAGCCCTACCGAATTCTATGGCTACACCTTC
>19|TRBV7-9|once|TRBJ2-2|TRBD1
CASSLRGQGAVTNTGELFF
TGTGCCAGCAGCTTAAGAGGACAGGGTGCCGTCACGAACACCGGGGAGCTGTTTTTT
>14|TRBV7-2|NA|TRBJ2-7|TRBD2
CASSLLWGGYEQYF
TGTGCCAGCAGCTTGCTCTGGGGGGGATACGAGCAGTACTTC
>14|TRBV4-1|NA|TRBJ1-5|TRBD1
CASSPQGANQPQHF
TGCGCCAGCAGCCCCCAGGGGGCAAACCAGCCCCAGCATTTT
>14|TRBV9|NA|TRBJ2-5|NA
CASSAQSRGETQYF
TGTGCCAGCAGCGCCCAGTCGAGGGGGGAGACCCAGTACTTC
>13|TRBV3-1/TRBV3-2|NA|TRBJ2-7|TRBD2
CASSQVGGGEQYF
TGTGCCAGCAGCCAAGTTGGGGGGGGTGAGCAGTACTTC
>15|TRBV25-1|NA|TRBJ2-2|NA
CASSDSRSGTGELFF
TGTGCCAGCAGTGATTCCCGTAGCGGCACCGGGGAGCTGTTTTTT
>12|TRBV9|NA|TRBJ2-7|TRBD2
CASSRGGYEQYF
TGTGCCAGCAGCCGGGGGGGCTACGAGCAGTACTTC
>14|TRBV19|NA|TRBJ1-3|NA
CASSRGGFGNTIYF
TGTGCCAGTAGTCGCGGAGGGTTTGGAAACACCATATATTTT
>13|TRBV19|NA|TRBJ1-1|TRBD1
CASYRGVGTEAFF
TGTGCCAGTTACAGGGGAGTAGGCACTGAAGCTTTCTTT
>15|TRBV28|NA|TRBJ2-5|TRBD1
CASSSSGQGPETQYF
TGTGCCAGCAGTTCATCCGGACAGGGTCCAGAGACCCAGTACTTC
>15|TRBV2|once|TRBJ1-2|NA
CASSASQGSYGGYTF
TGTGCCAGCAGTGCTTCGCAGGGCAGCTATGGTGGCTACACCTTC
>15|TRBV5-1|NA|TRBJ2-5|TRBD1
CASSLAGTGKETQYF
TGCGCCAGCAGCCTGGCCGGGACAGGGAAAGAGACCCAGTACTTC
>13|TRBV27|NA|TRBJ2-3|NA
CASSFVGTDTQYF
TGTGCCAGCAGTTTTGTCGGCACAGATACGCAGTATTTT
>14|TRBV19|once|TRBJ1-2|TRBD1
CASSIEAGGLGYTF
TGTGCCAGTAGTATAGAGGCAGGGGGCTTAGGCTACACCTTC
>16|TRBV10-3|NA|TRBJ2-3|TRBD2
CALRLEPSGSTDTQYF
TGTGCCTTACGCCTCGAGCCTAGCGGAAGCACAGATACGCAGTATTTT
>14|TRBV2|NA|TRBJ1-5|TRBD1
CASSDQGGNQPQHF
TGTGCCAGCAGTGATCAGGGGGGCAATCAGCCCCAGCATTTT
>14|TRBV5-1|NA|TRBJ2-3|NA
CASSLGPGEDTQYF
TGCGCCAGCAGCTTGGGACCAGGGGAGGATACGCAGTATTTT
>15|TRBV10-3|once|TRBJ1-4|TRBD1
CAISESAGGGEKLFF
TGTGCCATCAGTGAGTCGGCAGGGGGAGGCGAAAAACTGTTTTTT
>12|TRBV5-1|NA|TRBJ1-2|NA
CASSLTDYGYTF
TGCGCCAGCAGCTTGACAGACTATGGCTACACCTTC
>16|TRBV6-5|NA|TRBJ2-7|TRBD1
CASSYGTGTGTYEQYF
TGTGCCAGCAGTTATGGAACCGGGACAGGGACCTACGAGCAGTACTTC
>12|TRBV7-9|few|TRBJ2-7|TRBD1
CASGTETYEQYF
TGTGCCAGCGGGACAGAGACCTACGAGCAGTACTTC
>16|TRBV6-1|NA|TRBJ1-4|NA
CASSDDTAPTNEKLFF
TGTGCCAGCAGTGACGACACAGCTCCAACTAATGAAAAACTGTTTTTT
>13|TRBV19|NA|TRBJ1-4|NA
CASSLQGHEKLFF
TGTGCCAGTAGTCTGCAGGGTCACGAAAAACTGTTTTTT
>15|TRBV6-6|once|TRBJ2-7|NA
CASSYSGGGSYEQYF
TGTGCCAGCAGTTACTCGGGGGGTGGGTCCTACGAGCAGTACTTC
>13|TRBV2|NA|TRBJ1-6|NA
CASRARGIAPLHF
TGTGCCAGCAGGGCGAGGGGGATAGCACCCCTCCACTTT
>15|TRBV6-2/TRBV6-3|NA|TRBJ2-5|NA
CASSYSIDRKETQYF
TGTGCCAGCAGTTACTCGATAGACAGGAAAGAGACCCAGTACTTC
>16|TRBV3-1/TRBV3-2|NA|TRBJ2-1|TRBD1
CASSRRGQGFYNEQFF
TGTGCCAGCAGCCGGAGGGGACAGGGGTTTTACAATGAGCAGTTCTTC
>14|TRBV5-4|NA|TRBJ2-5|NA
CASSLGGREETQYF
TGTGCCAGCAGCTTAGGGGGGAGGGAGGAGACCCAGTACTTC
>15|TRBV7-8|NA|TRBJ1-2|TRBD1
CASSVDRGSLGGYTF
TGTGCCAGCAGCGTGGACAGGGGGTCCCTTGGAGGCTACACCTTC
>16|TRBV6-6|NA|TRBJ2-5|TRBD2
CASSHPPSGGFSNQYF
TGTGCCAGCAGTCACCCCCCCAGCGGGGGCTTTTCAAACCAGTACTTC
>12|TRBV27|NA|TRBJ2-7|NA
CASSLIAGQQYF
TGTGCCAGCAGTTTAATCGCGGGCCAGCAGTACTTC
>15|TRBV11-2|NA|TRBJ1-2|TRBD1
CASSPDRAFTSFYTF
TGTGCCAGCAGCCCAGACAGGGCTTTCACCTCTTTCTACACCTTC
>16|TRBV11-3|NA|TRBJ1-3|NA
CASSLQMDPGGNTIYF
TGTGCCAGCAGCTTACAGATGGATCCGGGAGGAAACACCATATATTTT
>15|TRBV5-6|few|TRBJ2-5|TRBD1
CASSTGTGWPETQYF
TGTGCCAGCAGCACCGGGACAGGGTGGCCGGAGACCCAGTACTTC
>14|TRBV28|NA|TRBJ1-6|NA
CASRQGNYNSPLHF
TGTGCCAGCAGACAGGGAAACTATAATTCACCCCTCCACTTT
>13|TRBV7-3|NA|TRBJ2-2|NA
CASRPPGTGELFF
TGTGCCAGCAGGCCTCCGGGGACCGGGGAGCTGTTTTTT
>15|TRBV11-2|NA|TRBJ2-7|TRBD1
CASSLSQGATYEQYF
TGTGCCAGCAGCTTATCCCAGGGGGCTACCTACGAGCAGTACTTC
>14|TRBV19|NA|TRBJ1-5|TRBD1
CASSNRQGAQPQHF
TGTGCCAGTAGTAATAGACAGGGTGCTCAGCCCCAGCATTTT
>13|TRBV6-4|NA|TRBJ1-1|NA
CASSASRNTEAFF
TGTGCCAGCAGTGCTAGCAGGAACACTGAAGCTTTCTTT
>15|TRBV5-4|NA|TRBJ1-4|TRBD1
CASSLTGARDEKLFF
TGTGCCAGCAGCTTAACAGGGGCTCGGGATGAAAAACTGTTTTTT
>15|TRBV11-3|NA|TRBJ1-4|NA
CASSLGARTGEKLFF
TGTGCCAGCAGCCTTGGGGCCAGGACCGGTGAAAAACTGTTTTTT
>13|TRBV20-1|NA|TRBJ2-7|TRBD2
CSASSGGVYEQYF
TGCAGTGCTAGTAGCGGGGGTGTCTACGAGCAGTACTTC
>15|TRBV5-4|NA|TRBJ2-6|NA
CASSPRGGLAGVLTF
TGTGCCAGCAGCCCAAGGGGGGGGCTGGCTGGCGTCCTGACTTTC
>13|TRBV10-2|NA|TRBJ1-6|NA
CASSRGEDSPLHF
TGCGCCAGCTCCAGGGGTGAGGATTCACCCCTCCACTTT
>16|TRBV30|NA|TRBJ1-6|NA
CAWVPQYRFQSAPLHF
TGTGCCTGGGTTCCGCAGTATCGATTCCAATCAGCACCCCTCCACTTT
>16|TRBV5-1|NA|TRBJ2-3|TRBD1
CASNVRGLVGTDTQYF
TGCGCCAGCAACGTGAGGGGGCTGGTGGGGACAGATACGCAGTATTTT
>15|TRBV10-3|NA|TRBJ1-5|NA
CAISESTGGRQPQHF
TGTGCCATCAGTGAGTCGACGGGGGGCCGCCAGCCCCAGCATTTT
>14|TRBV5-1|NA|TRBJ1-2|TRBD1
CASSDRDSNYGYTF
TGCGCCAGCAGCGACCGGGACAGCAACTATGGCTACACCTTC
>17|TRBV5-3|NA|TRBJ2-7|NA
CARSSWLEKTVPTGQYF
TGTGCCAGAAGCTCGTGGCTAGAGAAGACCGTCCCTACGGGGCAGTACTTC
>14|TRBV6-5|NA|TRBJ1-2|NA
CASSIQQDNYGYTF
TGTGCCAGTTCGATTCAACAGGATAACTATGGCTACACCTTC
>15|TRBV3-1/TRBV3-2|NA|TRBJ1-5|NA
CASSQDAQGRQPQHF
TGTGCCAGCAGCCAAGACGCGCAGGGGAGACAGCCCCAGCATTTT
>15|TRBV10-3|NA|TRBJ1-2|NA
CAISVGGSQNYGYTF
TGTGCCATCAGTGTAGGGGGATCTCAGAACTATGGCTACACCTTC